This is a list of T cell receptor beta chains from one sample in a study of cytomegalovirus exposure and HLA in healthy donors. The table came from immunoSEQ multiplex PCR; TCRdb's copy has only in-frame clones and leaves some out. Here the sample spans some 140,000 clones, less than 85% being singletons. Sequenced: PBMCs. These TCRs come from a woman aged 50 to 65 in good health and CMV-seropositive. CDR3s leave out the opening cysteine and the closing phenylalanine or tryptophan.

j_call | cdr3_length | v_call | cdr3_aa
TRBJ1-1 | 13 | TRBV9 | ASSGQGGMNTEAF
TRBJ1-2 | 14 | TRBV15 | ATTPAGGTSGYGYT
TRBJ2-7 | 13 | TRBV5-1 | ASSASGTSPYEQY
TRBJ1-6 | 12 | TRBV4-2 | ASSQAGVNSPLH
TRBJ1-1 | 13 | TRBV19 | ASSPSSGTVFEAF
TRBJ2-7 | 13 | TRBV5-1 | ASSLGQAISYEQY
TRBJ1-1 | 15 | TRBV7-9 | ASSLKADSLETFEAF
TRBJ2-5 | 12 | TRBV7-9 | ASSLGVPQETQY
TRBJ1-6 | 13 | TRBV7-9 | ASSPDRGDNSPLH
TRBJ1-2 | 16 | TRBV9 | ASSASGGAGAVNYGYT
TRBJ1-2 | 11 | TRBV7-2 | ASSSDMVEDYT
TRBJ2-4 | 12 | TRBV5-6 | ASSLRGTKNIQY
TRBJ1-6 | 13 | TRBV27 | ASSQQGSYNSPLH
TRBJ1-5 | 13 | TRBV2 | ASSVDEGAGQPQH
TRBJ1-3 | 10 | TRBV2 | ASSAPGNTIY
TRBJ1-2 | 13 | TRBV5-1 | ASSSGDRGLGGYT
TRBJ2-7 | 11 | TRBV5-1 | ASSLFRGYEQY
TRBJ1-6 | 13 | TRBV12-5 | ASGLGGQYNSPLH
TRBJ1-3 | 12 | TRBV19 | ATSDRGGGNTIY
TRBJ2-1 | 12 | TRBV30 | AWDTGASYNEQF
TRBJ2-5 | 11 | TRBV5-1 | ASSFSSEETQY
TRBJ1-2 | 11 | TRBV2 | ASSEQVAYGYT
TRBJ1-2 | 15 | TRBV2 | ASSESGFGGTNYGYT
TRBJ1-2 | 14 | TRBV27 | ASSLGQGRANYGYT
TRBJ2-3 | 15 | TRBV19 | ASRRAGTGGRSDTQY
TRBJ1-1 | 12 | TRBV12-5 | ASGRQGANTEAF
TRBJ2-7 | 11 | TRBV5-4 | ASSLAGGNKQY
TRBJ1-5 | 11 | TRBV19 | ASSVQGAQPQH